The T cell receptor (beta chain) under discussion was sequenced for a study of blood T cells in healthy people across ages. Then a second PCR, running roughly 6 to 12 cycles, was carried out with a sample-barcoded 5' primer and a J-beta primer mix. One entry per CDR3 protein results from TCRdb running MiXCR on the 5' RACE reads. The data contain about 1,600,000 distinct CDR3 sequences, roughly 40% of them singletons. The CDR3 has 11 amino acids. Germline CDR1 is DFQATT and CDR2 is SNEGSKA (reference sequence). V was trimmed by 6 bases and J by 13 bases, leaving 16 bases between them. Each donor had approximately 10 milliliters of peripheral blood drawn.

Sequenced material: blood. This rearrangement joins TRBV20-1 to TRBJ2-1; D may correspond to TRBD1 or TRBD2 (5 bases each). This sequence originates from a woman between 18 and 29 years old in good health. The CDR3 sequence: CSARVGETQFF. Here the CDR3 DNA reads TGCAGTGCGAGGGTAGGGGAGACCCAGTTCTTC.